This T cell receptor beta chain was sequenced in a study of a mutant IDH1 vaccine in newly diagnosed glioma. At the level of the study: Radiotherapy, temozolomide, or both had been given previously, and both were given to most. General study findings and limits: Alterations occurring in top peripheral T cell clonotypes seemed unrelated to pseudoprogression. Vaccine-induced immune responses occurred in 93.3% of patients.

Turning to this clone: Its antigen is currently unknown.

The CDR3 sequence is 17 residues long. V was clipped by 0 bases and J by 4 bases, with 16 bases between them. The germline V gene has CDR1 LGHNA and CDR2 YSLEER. TCRdb's copy holds only in-frame clones and misses some; the assay was immunoSEQ multiplex PCR. Altogether about 68,000 clones are present, about four fifths being singletons, with the ten largest covering roughly 8.2%. This sample's time point: baseline, week 1 (first vaccination visit). Stated treatment: pre-vaccination baseline after standard-of-care therapy. Astrocytomas that were new, WHO grade 3 or 4, IDH1-mutant and ATRX-lost were present in the donors.

The input for sequencing was PBMCs, taken from a glioma patient treated with radiotherapy, temozolomide or both. This chain links TRBV4-3 with TRBJ2-1; D gene unclear. This receptor was obtained from a man between 50 and 59 years old with glioma. The CDR3 bases are TGCGCCAGCAGCCAAGATGTCCCCGGATTGGGGTACAATGAGCAGTTCTTC. Amino acids: CASSQDVPGLGYNEQFF.